Each of the 11 T cell receptor beta chains below was sequenced from the same sample in a study of tissue T cells after allogeneic stem cell transplantation. The data were produced by immunoSEQ multiplex PCR, yet TCRdb's version contains in-frame clones alone and is incomplete. The sample comprises around 40,000 clones, more than 90% of which are singletons, and about 4% rests with the top ten. This material consisted of blood, taken before transplantation. Receptors were obtained from a woman aged 35 to 69 who later had graft-versus-host disease after an allogeneic stem cell transplant.

This clone is a singleton in its sample. This chain joins TRBV12-3 or TRBV12-4 and TRBJ2-7; D assignment may be TRBD1 or TRBD2 (5 bases each). V dropped 6 bases and J dropped 4 bases, with 13 bases sitting between them. The CDR3 loop spans 13 amino acids. The CDR3 region has the DNA TGTGCCAGCAGCCACCCGGGACGGTACGAGCAGTACTTC. The encoded protein is CASSHPGRYEQYF.

CDR3 sequence (DNA): TGTGCCAGTAGCCTGGCAGGGAGTGGGGGGTACGAGCAGTACTTC. It is translated as CASSLAGSGGYEQYF. The chain joins TRBV19 to TRBJ2-7; D perhaps matches TRBD2 (6 bases). The germline gives CDR1 LNHDA, CDR2 SQIVND (reference sequence). Trimming cost V 6 bases and J 4 bases, with 19 bases left between them. CDR3 length: 15 residues. The full variable domain, its missing parts supplied by reference TRBV19 and TRBJ2-7, is DGGITQSPKYLFRKEGQNVTLSCEQNLNHDAMYWYRQDPGQGLRLIYYSQIVNDFQKGDIAEGYSVSREKKESFPLTVTSAQKNPTAFYLCASSLAGSGGYEQYFGPGTRLTVT.

The chain uses TRBV7-2 and TRBJ2-2; 10 bases map to TRBD2. The CDR3 runs to 16 residues. The J segment lost 6 bases and the V segment lost 4 bases, leaving 8 bases of the junction unmatched. CDR1 is SGHTA and CDR2 is FQGNSA in the germline V gene. CDR3 DNA sequence: TGTGCCAGCAGCTCTGGACTAGCGGAGGGGGCCGGGGAGCTGTTTTTT. This sequence encodes CASSSGLAEGAGELFF.

The V gene is TRBV19, the J gene TRBJ1-5; weak D call: TRBD1 (6 bases). The V end was cut by 6 bases, the J end by 5 bases, with 17 bases between. Germline values: CDR1 LNHDA, CDR2 SQIVND (reference sequence). CDR3 length: 15 residues. The CDR3 bases are TGTGCCAGTAGCAAAAAGGAACAGGGCGATCAGCCCCAGCATTTT. Protein product: CASSKKEQGDQPQHF.

The chain links TRBV5-5 to TRBJ2-7; 8 bases agree with TRBD2. This CDR3 region has 15 residues. CDR1 and CDR2 from the germline V gene are SGHKS and YYEKEE (reference sequence). J lost 6 bases, V lost 1 base, and 9 bases had no gene match. The CDR3 region has the DNA TGTGCCAGCAGCTTGTTATGGCAGGCGGGGGGCGAGCAGTACTTC. This encodes CASSLLWQAGGEQYF.

This rearrangement joins TRBV6-5 to TRBJ1-4, with 7 bases identical to TRBD1. The CDR3 has 14 residues. V lost 6 bases and J lost 4; bases outside the gene matches: 5. Germline V gene data show CDR1 as MNHEY and CDR2 as SVGAGI. The CDR3 region has the DNA TGTGCCAGCAGCCGGGACAGAGTTAATGAAAAACTGTTTTTT. Translation gives CASSRDRVNEKLFF.

The chain couples TRBV5-4 to TRBJ2-1, with D unresolved. There are 13 residues in the CDR3. Trimming removed 0 bases at V and 5 bases at J, with 6 bases between. The germline CDR1 and CDR2 sequences are SGHNT and YYREEE (reference sequence). CDR3 nucleotides: TGTGCCAGCAGCTTGGTACTAAACAATGAGCAGTTCTTC. This sequence encodes CASSLVLNNEQFF.

V and J are TRBV3-1 (or the pseudogene TRBV3-2) and TRBJ1-1; D is uncertain. Germline V gene sequence: CDR1 LGHDT, CDR2 YNNKEL (reference sequence). This CDR3 region has 14 residues. Trimming pared 10 bases from V and 0 bases from J, leaving 15 bases between. DNA for the CDR3: TGTGCCATCCCGGACGGATTTATGAACACTGAAGCTTTCTTT. Residues: CAIPDGFMNTEAFF.

The chain joins TRBV6-5 to TRBJ2-1; 10 positions match TRBD1. From germline, CDR1 is MNHEY and CDR2 SVGAGI. Unmatched junction bases numbered 9, after V lost 7 bases and J lost 6 bases. The CDR3 spans 15 residues. The CDR3 loop is CASTLTGGFINEQFF. The CDR3 DNA reads as TGTGCCAGCACTTTGACAGGGGGCTTTATCAATGAGCAGTTCTTC.

The CDR3 coding sequence is TGTGCCAGCAGCCTTGCTAGCGACCCCTACAATGAGCAGTTCTTC. Translated, it gives CASSLASDPYNEQFF. V is TRBV3-1 (or the pseudogene TRBV3-2) and J is TRBJ2-1; possible D gene TRBD2, 6 bases. Germline V gene sequence: CDR1 LGHDT, CDR2 YNNKEL (reference sequence). This CDR3 spans 15 amino acids. V was shortened by 4 bases and J by 2 bases, with 12 bases between the two germline ends.

The chain is built from TRBV7-9 and TRBJ2-1; 8 nucleotides line up with TRBD2. Trimming at V came to 2 bases and at J to 1 base, leaving 1 base not matched to a gene. Germline loops: CDR1 SEHNR, CDR2 FQNEAQ (reference sequence). The CDR3 extends over 15 amino acids. The CDR3 protein is CASSLIAGSYNEQFF. For the CDR3, the DNA is TGTGCCAGCAGCTTAATAGCGGGGTCCTACAATGAGCAGTTCTTC. Drawing the rest from reference TRBV7-9 and TRBJ2-1, the complete variable domain is DTGVSQNPRHKITKRGQNVTFRCDPISEHNRLYWYRQTLGQGPEFLTYFQNEAQLEKSRLLSDRFSAERPKGSFSTLEIQRTEQGDSAMYLCASSLIAGSYNEQFFGPGTRLTVL.